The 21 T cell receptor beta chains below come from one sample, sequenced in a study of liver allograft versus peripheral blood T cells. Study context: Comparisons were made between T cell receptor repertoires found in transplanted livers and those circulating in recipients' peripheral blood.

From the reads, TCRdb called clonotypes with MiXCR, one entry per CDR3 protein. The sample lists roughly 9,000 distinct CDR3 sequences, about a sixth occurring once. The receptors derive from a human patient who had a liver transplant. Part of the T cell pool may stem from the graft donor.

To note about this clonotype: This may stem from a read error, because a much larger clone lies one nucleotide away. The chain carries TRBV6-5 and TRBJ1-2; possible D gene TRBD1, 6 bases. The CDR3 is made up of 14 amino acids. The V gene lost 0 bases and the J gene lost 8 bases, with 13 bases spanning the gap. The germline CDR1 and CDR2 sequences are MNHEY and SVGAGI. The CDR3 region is CASSYSTGAEGYTF. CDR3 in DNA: TGTGCCAGCAGTTACTCGACAGGCGCTGAGGGCTACACCTTC.

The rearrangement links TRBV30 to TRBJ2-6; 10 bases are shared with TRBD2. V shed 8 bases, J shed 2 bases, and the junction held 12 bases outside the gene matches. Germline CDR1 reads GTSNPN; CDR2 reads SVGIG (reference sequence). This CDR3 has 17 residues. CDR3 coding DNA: TGTGCCAGCTACCTCTACAGCGGGGGGGCTGGGGCCAACGTCCTGACTTTC. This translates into CASYLYSGGAGANVLTF.

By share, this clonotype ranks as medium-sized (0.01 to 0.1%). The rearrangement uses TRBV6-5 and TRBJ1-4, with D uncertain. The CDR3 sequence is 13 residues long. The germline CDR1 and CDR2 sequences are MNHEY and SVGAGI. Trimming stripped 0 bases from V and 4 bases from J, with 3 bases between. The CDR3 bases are TGTGCCAGCAGTTACTCCCGTAATGAAAAACTGTTTTTT. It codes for CASSYSRNEKLFF.

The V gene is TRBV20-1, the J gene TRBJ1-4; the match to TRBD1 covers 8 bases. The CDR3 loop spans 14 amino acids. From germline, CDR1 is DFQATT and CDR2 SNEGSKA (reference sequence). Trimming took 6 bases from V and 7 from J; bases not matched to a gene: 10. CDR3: CSALTRGRGEKLFF. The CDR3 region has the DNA TGCAGTGCATTGACCAGGGGGCGCGGTGAAAAACTGTTTTTT.

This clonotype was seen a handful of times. The CDR3 DNA reads as TGTGCCAGCAGTCCGGGGCCCGGTAGGGAAGCTTTCTTT. This translates into CASSPGPGREAFF. J is TRBJ1-1 and V is TRBV6-5; a weak D match, TRBD1 (5 bases). With 5 bases removed from V and 8 bases from J, the gap between germline ends came to 15 bases. Germline CDR1 is MNHEY and CDR2 is SVGAGI. CDR3 length: 13 residues.

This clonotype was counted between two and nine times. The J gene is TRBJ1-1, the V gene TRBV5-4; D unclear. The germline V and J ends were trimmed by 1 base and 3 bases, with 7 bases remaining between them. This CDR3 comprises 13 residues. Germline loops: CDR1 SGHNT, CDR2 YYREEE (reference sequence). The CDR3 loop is CASSLRVDTEAFF. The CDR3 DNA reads TGTGCCAGCAGCTTGAGGGTTGACACTGAAGCTTTCTTT.

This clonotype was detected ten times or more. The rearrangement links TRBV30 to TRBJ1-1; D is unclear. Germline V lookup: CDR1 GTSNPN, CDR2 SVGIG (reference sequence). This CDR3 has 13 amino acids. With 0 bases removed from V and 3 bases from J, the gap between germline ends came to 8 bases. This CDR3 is CAWSVRRDTEAFF. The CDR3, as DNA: TGTGCCTGGAGTGTACGCCGGGACACTGAAGCTTTCTTT.

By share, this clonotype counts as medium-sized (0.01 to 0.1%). CDR3 protein: CASSPGPATNEKLFF. CDR3 nucleotide sequence: TGTGCCAGCAGCCCGGGACCAGCAACTAATGAAAAACTGTTTTTT. The gene calls are TRBV6-5 and TRBJ1-4; D may be TRBD1 (5 bases). V gave up 6 bases and J gave up 0 bases, with 11 bases separating them. The germline V gene has CDR1 MNHEY and CDR2 SVGAGI. The CDR3 runs to 15 residues.

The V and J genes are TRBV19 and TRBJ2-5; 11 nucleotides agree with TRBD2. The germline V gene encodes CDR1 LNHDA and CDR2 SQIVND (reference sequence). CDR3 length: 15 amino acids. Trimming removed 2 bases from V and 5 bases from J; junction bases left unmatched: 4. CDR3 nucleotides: TGTGCCAGTAGTATACTAGCGGGGGGCGGTGAGACCCAGTACTTC. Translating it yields CASSILAGGGETQYF. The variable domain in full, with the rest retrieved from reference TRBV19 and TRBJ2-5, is DGGITQSPKYLFRKEGQNVTLSCEQNLNHDAMYWYRQDPGQGLRLIYYSQIVNDFQKGDIAEGYSVSREKKESFPLTVTSAQKNPTAFYLCASSILAGGGETQYFGPGTRLLVL.

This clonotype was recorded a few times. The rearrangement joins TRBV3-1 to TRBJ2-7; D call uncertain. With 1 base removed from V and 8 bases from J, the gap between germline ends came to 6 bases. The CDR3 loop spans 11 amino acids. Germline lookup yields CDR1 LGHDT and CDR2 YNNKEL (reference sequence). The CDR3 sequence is CASSQATQQYF. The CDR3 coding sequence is TGTGCCAGCAGCCAAGCCACACAGCAGTACTTC.

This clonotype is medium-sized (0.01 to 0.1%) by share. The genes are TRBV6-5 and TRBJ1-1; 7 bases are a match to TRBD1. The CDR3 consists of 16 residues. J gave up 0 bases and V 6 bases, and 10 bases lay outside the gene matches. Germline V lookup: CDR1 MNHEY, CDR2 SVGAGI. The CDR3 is CASSPGTAPMNTEAFF. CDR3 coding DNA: TGTGCCAGCAGCCCCGGGACAGCTCCTATGAACACTGAAGCTTTCTTT.

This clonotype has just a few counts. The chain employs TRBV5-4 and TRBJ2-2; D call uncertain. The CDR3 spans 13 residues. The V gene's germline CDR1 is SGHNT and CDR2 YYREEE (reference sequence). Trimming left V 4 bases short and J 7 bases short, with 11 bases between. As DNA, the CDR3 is TGTGCCAGCAGCCCACTGGGTATCGGGGAGCTGTTTTTT. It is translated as CASSPLGIGELFF.

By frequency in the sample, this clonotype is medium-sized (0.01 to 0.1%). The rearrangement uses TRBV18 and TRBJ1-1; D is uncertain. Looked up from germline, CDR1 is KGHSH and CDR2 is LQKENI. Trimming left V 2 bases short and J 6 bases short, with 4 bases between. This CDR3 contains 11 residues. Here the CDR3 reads CASSPGPEAFF. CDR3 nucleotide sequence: TGTGCCAGCTCACCAGGGCCTGAAGCTTTCTTT.

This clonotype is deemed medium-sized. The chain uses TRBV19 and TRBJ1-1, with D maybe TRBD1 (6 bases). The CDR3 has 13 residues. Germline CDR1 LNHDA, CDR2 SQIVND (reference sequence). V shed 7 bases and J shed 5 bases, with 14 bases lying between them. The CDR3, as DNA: TGTGCCAGTACCTCCCGGGGGCGAACTGAAGCTTTCTTT. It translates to CASTSRGRTEAFF.

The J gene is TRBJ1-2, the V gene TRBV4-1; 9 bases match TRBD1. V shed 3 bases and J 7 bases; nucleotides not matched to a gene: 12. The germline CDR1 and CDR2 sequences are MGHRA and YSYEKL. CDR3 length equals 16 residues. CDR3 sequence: CASSQMPGQGKGGYTF. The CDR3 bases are TGCGCCAGCAGCCAGATGCCAGGACAGGGGAAGGGTGGCTACACCTTC.

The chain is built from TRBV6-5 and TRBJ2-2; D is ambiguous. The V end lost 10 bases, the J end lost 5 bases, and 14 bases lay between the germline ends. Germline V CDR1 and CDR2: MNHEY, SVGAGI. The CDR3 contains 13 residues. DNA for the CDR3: TGTGCCATCCGTGGGGTCGGGACCGGGGAGCTGTTTTTT. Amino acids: CAIRGVGTGELFF.

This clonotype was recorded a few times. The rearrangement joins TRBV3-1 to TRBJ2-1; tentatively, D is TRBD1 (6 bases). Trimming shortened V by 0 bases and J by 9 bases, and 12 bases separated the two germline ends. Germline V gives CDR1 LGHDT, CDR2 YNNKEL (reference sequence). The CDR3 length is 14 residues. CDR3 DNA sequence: TGTGCCAGCAGCCAAGATTGGGGGCCTAGTGAGCAGTTCTTC. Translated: CASSQDWGPSEQFF.

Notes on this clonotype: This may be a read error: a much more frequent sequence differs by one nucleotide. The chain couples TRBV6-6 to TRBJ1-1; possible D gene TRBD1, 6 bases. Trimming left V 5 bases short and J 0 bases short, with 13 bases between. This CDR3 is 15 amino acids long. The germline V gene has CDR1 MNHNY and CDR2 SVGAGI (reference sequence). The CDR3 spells CASSVGGGMNTEAFF. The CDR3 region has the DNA TGTGCCAGCAGTGTGGGGGGCGGGATGAACACTGAAGCTTTCTTT.

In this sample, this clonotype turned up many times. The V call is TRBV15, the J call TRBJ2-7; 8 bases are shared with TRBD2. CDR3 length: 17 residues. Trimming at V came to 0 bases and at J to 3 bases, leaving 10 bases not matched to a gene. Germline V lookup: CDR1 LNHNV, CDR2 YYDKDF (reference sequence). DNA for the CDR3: TGTGCCACCAGCAGAGATCTTGGAGCGGGGGTGAACTACGAGCAGTACTTC. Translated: CATSRDLGAGVNYEQYF. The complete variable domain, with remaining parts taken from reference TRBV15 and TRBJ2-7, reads DAMVIQNPRYQVTQFGKPVTLSCSQTLNHNVMYWYQQKSSQAPKLLFHYYDKDFNNEADTPDNFQSRRPNTSFCFLDIRSPGLGDTAMYLCATSRDLGAGVNYEQYFGPGTRLTVT.

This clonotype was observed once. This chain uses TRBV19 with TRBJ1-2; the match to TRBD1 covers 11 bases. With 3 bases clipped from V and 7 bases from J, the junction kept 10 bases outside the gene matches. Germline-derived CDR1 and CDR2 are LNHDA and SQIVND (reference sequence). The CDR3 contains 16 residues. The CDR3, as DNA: TGTGCCAGTAGTATTTCACCGGGACAGGGGGAAAGTGGCTACACCTTC. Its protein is CASSISPGQGESGYTF.

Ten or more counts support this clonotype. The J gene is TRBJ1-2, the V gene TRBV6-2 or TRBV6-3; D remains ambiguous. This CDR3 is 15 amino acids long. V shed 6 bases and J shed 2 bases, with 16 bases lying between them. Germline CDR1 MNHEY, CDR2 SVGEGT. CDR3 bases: TGTGCCAGCAGACCCGGTGCGGAGCCGAACTATGGCTACACCTTC. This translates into CASRPGAEPNYGYTF.